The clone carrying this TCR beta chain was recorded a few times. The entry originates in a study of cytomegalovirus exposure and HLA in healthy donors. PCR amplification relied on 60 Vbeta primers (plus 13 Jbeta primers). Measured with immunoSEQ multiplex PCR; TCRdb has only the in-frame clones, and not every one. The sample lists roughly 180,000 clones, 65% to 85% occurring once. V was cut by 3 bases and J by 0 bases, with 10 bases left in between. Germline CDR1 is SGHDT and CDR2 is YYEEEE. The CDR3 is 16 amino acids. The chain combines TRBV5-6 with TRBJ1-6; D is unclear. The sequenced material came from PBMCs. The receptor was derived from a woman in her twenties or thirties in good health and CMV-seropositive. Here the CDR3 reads CASSWAKSSYNSPLHF. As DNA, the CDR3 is TGTGCCAGCAGCTGGGCGAAGAGCTCCTATAATTCACCCCTCCACTTT.